Below, 20 T cell receptor beta chains from the same sample are listed, as sequenced in a study of PD-L1 blockade in urothelial cancer. Some clones are missing from TCRdb's copy, which holds only in-frame ones; the method was immunoSEQ multiplex PCR. The table lists 45,000 or so clones, around 83% of them singletons. As to time point: pretreatment peripheral blood. Here the sequenced sample was PBMCs, taken around atezolizumab (anti-PD-L1) treatment. These receptors were collected from a man aged 45 to 65 with urothelial cancer.

On this clone itself: The junction and the germline gene differ at one end; a read error may be behind it. The V gene is TRBV6-5, the J gene TRBJ2-2, with a weak D call TRBD2 (5 bases). Germline CDR1 MNHEY, CDR2 SVGAGI. This CDR3 is 13 amino acids long. Here the CDR3 DNA reads TGTGCCAGCAGTCTGGGGTACACCGGGGAGCTATTTTTT. It translates to CASSLGYTGELFF.

The genes are TRBV10-2 and TRBJ2-7; no reliable D call. Looked up from germline, CDR1 is WSHSY and CDR2 is SAAADI. V lost 7 bases to trimming and J lost 2 bases, with 15 bases between them. The CDR3 covers 14 residues. The CDR3 here is CASTPVHGPYEQYF. The CDR3 DNA reads as TGCGCCAGCACTCCTGTCCATGGCCCCTACGAGCAGTACTTC.

The gene calls are TRBV5-1 and TRBJ2-5; TRBD1 matches at 10 bases. The CDR3 is 15 amino acids. The V segment lost 7 bases and the J segment 4 bases; nucleotides outside the gene matches: 10. The germline CDR1 and CDR2 sequences are SGHRS and YFSETQ. CDR3 protein: CASRRQGALRETQYF. For the CDR3, the DNA is TGCGCCAGCCGTAGACAGGGGGCGTTACGAGAGACCCAGTACTTC. Combining the CDR3 with reference TRBV5-1 and TRBJ2-5 gives the whole variable domain KAGVTQTPRYLIKTRGQQVTLSCSPISGHRSVSWYQQTPGQGLQFLFEYFSETQRNKGNFPGRFSGRQFSNSRSEMNVSTLELGDSALYLCASRRQGALRETQYFGPGTRLLVL.

This clone turned up a few times. This CDR3 is CASSEATGALTGYTF. CDR3 in DNA: TGTGCCAGCAGTGAAGCAACAGGGGCTTTAACGGGCTACACCTTC. The chain employs TRBV2 and TRBJ1-2, with 7 bases matching TRBD1. Germline assignment: CDR1 SNHLY and CDR2 FYNNEI. With 0 bases clipped from V and 8 bases from J, the junction kept 9 bases outside the gene matches. This CDR3 has 15 residues.

The V gene is TRBV7-9, the J gene TRBJ1-2, with 9 bases lining up with TRBD1. V was clipped by 6 bases and J by 3 bases; unmatched bases: 5. This CDR3 comprises 14 residues. Germline-derived CDR1 and CDR2 are SEHNR and FQNEAQ (reference sequence). The DNA for the CDR3 is TGTGCCAGCAGTTCGGGACAGGGAGACTATGGCTACACCTTC. Residues: CASSSGQGDYGYTF.

Only a few counts were recorded for this clone. V is TRBV19 and J is TRBJ1-2; D is perhaps TRBD1 (6 bases). The CDR3 extends over 13 amino acids. The V end was cut by 8 bases, the J end by 4 bases, with 14 bases between. CDR1 LNHDA and CDR2 SQIVND come from the germline V gene (reference sequence). The CDR3: CASGQGLVYGYTF. The CDR3, as DNA: TGTGCCAGTGGTCAGGGGCTTGTCTATGGCTACACCTTC.

V usage is TRBV18 and J usage is TRBJ2-3; D unresolved. V was shortened by 0 bases and J by 9 bases, with 13 bases between the two germline ends. The CDR3 loop spans 14 amino acids. Per germline, CDR1 KGHSH and CDR2 LQKENI. DNA for the CDR3: TGTGCCAGCTCACCACCGCCCGGCACCGGGACGCAGTATTTT. Protein sequence: CASSPPPGTGTQYF.

The chain carries TRBV5-4 and TRBJ2-7; 7 positions agree with TRBD2. CDR1 SGHNT and CDR2 YYREEE come from the germline V gene (reference sequence). The CDR3 extends over 13 amino acids. J gave up 5 bases and V 4 bases, and 6 bases lay outside the gene matches. The CDR3 reads CASSPLGRDEQYF. The CDR3 nucleotides read TGTGCCAGCAGCCCTTTGGGGAGGGACGAGCAGTACTTC.

This chain uses TRBV5-1 with TRBJ2-2; D possibly corresponds to TRBD2 (5 bases). Germline CDR1 and CDR2: SGHRS and YFSETQ. Trimming stripped 4 bases from V and 0 bases from J, with 16 bases between. This CDR3 spans 17 amino acids. CDR3 bases: TGCGCCAGCAGCCCCTGGACGGGAAAAACGAACACCGGGGAGCTGTTTTTT. Translated, it gives CASSPWTGKTNTGELFF.

V gene TRBV6-5 combines with J gene TRBJ2-1, with 9 bases fitting TRBD1. Germline trimming cut 4 bases from V and 7 bases from J; bases unmatched to any gene: 8. This CDR3 is 15 amino acids long. Germline values: CDR1 MNHEY, CDR2 SVGAGI. The CDR3 sequence is CASSLTGGAGNEQFF. The DNA of the CDR3 is TGTGCCAGCAGTTTGACAGGGGGTGCGGGTAATGAGCAGTTCTTC.

The chain employs TRBV19 and TRBJ2-7; TRBD2 aligns across 8 bases. Germline loops: CDR1 LNHDA, CDR2 SQIVND (reference sequence). V shed 5 bases, J shed 2 bases, and the junction held 5 bases outside the gene matches. The CDR3 covers 14 residues. The CDR3 DNA sequence: TGTGCCAGTAGTTCGGGAGGGCCAGCCTACGAGCAGTACTTC. It codes for CASSSGGPAYEQYF.

A single count supports this clone. The J gene is TRBJ1-1, the V gene TRBV19, with 9 bases identical to TRBD1. CDR3 length equals 16 residues. V was pared by 3 bases and J by 1 base, with 6 bases of the junction left unmatched. Germline loops: CDR1 LNHDA, CDR2 SQIVND (reference sequence). This chain's CDR3 is CASSMVLGQGNTEAFF. DNA of the CDR3: TGTGCCAGTAGTATGGTTCTGGGACAGGGGAACACTGAAGCTTTCTTT.

This chain joins TRBV7-9 and TRBJ2-1, with 8 bases lining up with TRBD1. This CDR3 has 16 amino acids. With V trimmed by 0 bases and J by 4 bases, 5 bases remained unmatched. Germline assignment: CDR1 SEHNR and CDR2 FQNEAQ (reference sequence). CDR3 amino acids: CASSLATGTGYNEQFF. For the CDR3, the DNA is TGTGCCAGCAGCTTAGCTACCGGGACAGGATACAATGAGCAGTTCTTC.

The V and J genes are TRBV25-1 and TRBJ2-5; 13 bases map to TRBD2. This CDR3 spans 16 amino acids. Losses at the gene ends were 2 bases for V and 5 bases for J; bases not matched to a gene: 5. Germline V gene lookup returns CDR1 MGHDK and CDR2 SYGVNS. CDR3 region: CASSETSGRGFETQYF. CDR3 nucleotides: TGTGCCAGCAGTGAAACTAGCGGGAGGGGTTTTGAGACCCAGTACTTC. Full variable domain (missing parts from reference TRBV25-1 and TRBJ2-5): EADIYQTPRYLVIGTGKKITLECSQTMGHDKMYWYQQDPGMELHLIHYSYGVNSTEKGDLSSESTVSRIRTEHFPLTLESARPSHTSQYLCASSETSGRGFETQYFGPGTRLLVL.

V and J are TRBV9 and TRBJ2-3; 9 positions match TRBD1. The CDR3 extends over 15 amino acids. Germline V gene lookup returns CDR1 SGDLS and CDR2 YYNGEE. V lost 3 bases, J lost 6 bases, and 8 bases stayed unmatched. The CDR3 sequence: CASSGTGQGSDTQYF. In DNA, the CDR3 is TGTGCCAGCAGCGGCACGGGACAGGGTTCCGATACGCAGTATTTT.

This chain uses TRBV9 with TRBJ2-4, with D unclear. Germline V gives CDR1 SGDLS, CDR2 YYNGEE. V shed 2 bases and J shed 5 bases, with 11 bases lying between them. The CDR3 contains 14 residues. The CDR3 bases are TGTGCCAGCAGCGTTAGCAGCTCAGAAAACATTCAGTACTTC. Translation: CASSVSSSENIQYF.

The table lists this clone with a few counts. This sequence joins TRBV2 and TRBJ1-2; 9 bases agree with TRBD1. The CDR3 sequence is 13 residues long. Trimming removed 4 bases from V and 4 bases from J; junction bases left unmatched: 1. From germline, CDR1 is SNHLY and CDR2 FYNNEI. CDR3 nucleotides: TGTGCCAGCAGTGGGACAGGGGCCTATGGCTACACCTTC. Encoded protein: CASSGTGAYGYTF.

The chain is built from TRBV7-2 and TRBJ2-2, with TRBD1 as a possible D gene (6 bases). Per the germline V gene, CDR1 is SGHTA and CDR2 is FQGNSA. This CDR3 contains 13 residues. The V and J ends lost 2 bases and 6 bases respectively, with 7 bases between them. The CDR3: CASSLRQAGELFF. CDR3 in DNA: TGTGCCAGCAGCTTACGACAGGCCGGGGAGCTGTTTTTT.

V and J are TRBV4-1 and TRBJ1-1; D is perhaps TRBD1 (6 bases). The CDR3 has 14 residues. Trimming removed 1 base at V and 7 bases at J, with 13 bases between. Germline CDR1 and CDR2: MGHRA and YSYEKL. This chain's CDR3 is CASSQVGQRNEAFF. DNA of the CDR3: TGCGCCAGCAGCCAAGTTGGACAGCGCAATGAAGCTTTCTTT.

The chain couples TRBV7-2 to TRBJ1-2, with 7 bases matching TRBD1. This CDR3 contains 14 residues. With 1 base clipped from V and 6 bases from J, the junction kept 5 bases outside the gene matches. The germline V gene has CDR1 SGHTA and CDR2 FQGNSA. The CDR3 nucleotides read TGTGCCAGCAGCTTAGTTACAGGGGTGGATGGCTACACCTTC. Protein product: CASSLVTGVDGYTF. Supplemented by reference TRBV7-2 and TRBJ1-2, the full variable domain reads GAGVSQSPSNKVTEKGKDVELRCDPISGHTALYWYRQSLGQGLEFLIYFQGNSAPDKSGLPSDRFSAERTGGSVSTLTIQRTQQEDSAVYLCASSLVTGVDGYTFGSGTRLTVV.